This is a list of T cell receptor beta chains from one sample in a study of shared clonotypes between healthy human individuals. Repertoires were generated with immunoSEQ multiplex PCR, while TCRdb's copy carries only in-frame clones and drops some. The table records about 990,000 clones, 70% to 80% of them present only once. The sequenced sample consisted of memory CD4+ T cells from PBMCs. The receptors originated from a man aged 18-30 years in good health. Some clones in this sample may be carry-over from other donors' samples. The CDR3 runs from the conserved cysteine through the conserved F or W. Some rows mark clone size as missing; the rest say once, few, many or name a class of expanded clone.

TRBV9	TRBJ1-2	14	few	CASSTGQGNYGYTF
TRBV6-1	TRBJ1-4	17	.	CASSAGILRQGGEKLFF
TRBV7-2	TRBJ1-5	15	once	CASSLAGYSNQPQHF
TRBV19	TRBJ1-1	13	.	CASSLPGTTEAFF
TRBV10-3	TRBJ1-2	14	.	CAISERTRKDGYTF
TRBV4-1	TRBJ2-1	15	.	CASSQKYPSLDEQFF
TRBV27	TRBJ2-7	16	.	CASSLFRQGVAVEQYF
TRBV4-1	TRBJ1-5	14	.	CASSQGDSLRPQHF
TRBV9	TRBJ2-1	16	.	CASSVVASGTYNEQFF
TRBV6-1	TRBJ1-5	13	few	CASSTMGNQPQHF
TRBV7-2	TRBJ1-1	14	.	CASSVPGQDTEAFF
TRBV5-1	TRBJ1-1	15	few	CASSLDGGSNTEAFF
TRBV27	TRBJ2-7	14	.	CATSSGRATYEQYF
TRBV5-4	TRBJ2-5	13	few	CASSFAGQETQYF
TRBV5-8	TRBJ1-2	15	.	CASSRDTRSNYGYTF
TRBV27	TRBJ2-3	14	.	CASSRGRFPDTQYF
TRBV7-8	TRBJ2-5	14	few	CASSLVGTEETQYF
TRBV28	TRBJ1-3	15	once	CASSEDARSGNTIYF
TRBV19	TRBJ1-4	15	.	CASSIDPTTNEKLFF
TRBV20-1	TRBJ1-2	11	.	CSASSPIGYTF
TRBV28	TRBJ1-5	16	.	CASSSQRQGLNQPQHF
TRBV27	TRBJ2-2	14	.	CASSSSRRIRELFF
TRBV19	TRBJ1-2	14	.	CASSPGQAFSGYTF
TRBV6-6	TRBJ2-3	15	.	CASSYGTATTDTQYF
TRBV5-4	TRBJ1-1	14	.	CAYQGATLNTEAFF
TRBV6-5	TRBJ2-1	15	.	CASSYSSGRRHEQFF
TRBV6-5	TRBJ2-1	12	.	CASSPGQGLPFF
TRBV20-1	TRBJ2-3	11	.	CSVVGHGTQYF